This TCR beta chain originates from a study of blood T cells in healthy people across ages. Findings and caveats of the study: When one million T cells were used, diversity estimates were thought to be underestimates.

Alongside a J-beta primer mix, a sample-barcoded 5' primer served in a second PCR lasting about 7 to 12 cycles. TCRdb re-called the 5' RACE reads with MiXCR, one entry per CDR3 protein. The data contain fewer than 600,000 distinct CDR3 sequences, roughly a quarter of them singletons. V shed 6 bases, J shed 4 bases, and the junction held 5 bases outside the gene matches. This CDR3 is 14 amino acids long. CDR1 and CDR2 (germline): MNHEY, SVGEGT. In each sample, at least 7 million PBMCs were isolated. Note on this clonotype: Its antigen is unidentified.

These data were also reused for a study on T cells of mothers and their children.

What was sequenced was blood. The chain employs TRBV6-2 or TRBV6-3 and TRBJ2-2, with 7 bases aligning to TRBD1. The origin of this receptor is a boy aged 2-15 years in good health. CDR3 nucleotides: TGTGCCAGCAGAGACGGACAGGTCACCGGGGAGCTGTTTTTT. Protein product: CASRDGQVTGELFF.